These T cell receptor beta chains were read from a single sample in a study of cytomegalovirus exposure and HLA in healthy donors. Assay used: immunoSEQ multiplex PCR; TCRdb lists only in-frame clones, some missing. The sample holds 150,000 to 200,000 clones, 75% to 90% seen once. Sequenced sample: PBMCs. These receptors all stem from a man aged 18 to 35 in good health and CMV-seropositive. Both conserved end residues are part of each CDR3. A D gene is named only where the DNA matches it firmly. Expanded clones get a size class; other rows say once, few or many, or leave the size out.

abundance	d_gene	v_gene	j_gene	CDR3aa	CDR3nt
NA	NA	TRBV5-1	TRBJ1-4	CASSTEGGGREKLFF	TGCGCCAGCAGCACTGAAGGGGGGGGGCGTGAAAAACTGTTTTTT
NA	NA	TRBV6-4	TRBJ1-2	CASSGNLENTVRSYGYTF	TGTGCCAGCAGTGGAAACTTGGAAAATACAGTAAGATCCTATGGCTACACCTTC
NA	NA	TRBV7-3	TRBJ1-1	CASSSTGSDTEAFF	TGTGCCAGCAGCTCCACAGGGAGTGACACTGAAGCTTTCTTT
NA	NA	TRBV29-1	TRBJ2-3	CSVEDLGGYGPDTQYF	TGCAGCGTTGAAGATCTAGGAGGATATGGGCCAGATACGCAGTATTTT
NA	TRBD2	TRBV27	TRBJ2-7	CASSFMREATYEQYF	TGTGCCAGCAGTTTCATGCGGGAGGCTACCTACGAGCAGTACTTC
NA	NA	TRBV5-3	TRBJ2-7	CARSLRPAVDYYEQYF	TGTGCCAGAAGCTTGCGCCCCGCGGTTGATTACTACGAGCAGTACTTC
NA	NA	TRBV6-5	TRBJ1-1	CASSSSGGLELAFF	TGTGCCAGCAGTTCCTCCGGTGGGCTCGAGCTAGCTTTCTTT
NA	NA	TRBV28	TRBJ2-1	CASVGGGPGHNEQFF	TGTGCCAGCGTCGGAGGGGGCCCAGGGCACAATGAGCAGTTCTTC
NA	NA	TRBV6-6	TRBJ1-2	CASSDRTNYGYTF	TGTGCCAGCAGCGACAGAACTAACTATGGCTACACCTTC
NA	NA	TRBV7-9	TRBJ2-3	CASSLVGGPNTDTQYF	TGTGCCAGCAGCTTAGTAGGCGGGCCCAACACAGATACGCAGTATTTT
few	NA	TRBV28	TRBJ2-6	CASSALEVSGANVLTF	TGTGCCAGCAGCGCCCTTGAGGTCTCTGGGGCCAACGTCCTGACTTTC
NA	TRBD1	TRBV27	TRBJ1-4	CASSLSTGQGREKLFF	TGTGCCAGCAGTTTATCAACGGGACAGGGACGGGAAAAACTGTTTTTT
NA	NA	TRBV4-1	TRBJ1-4	CASSSGVGEKLFF	TGCGCCAGCAGTTCAGGGGTTGGAGAAAAACTGTTTTTT
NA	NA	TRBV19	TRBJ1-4	CASSTFRATNEKLFF	TGTGCCAGTAGTACTTTTCGCGCAACTAATGAAAAACTGTTTTTT
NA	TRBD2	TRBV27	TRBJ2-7	CASSPLAGVSSYEQYF	TGTGCCAGCAGTCCATTAGCGGGAGTTAGCTCCTACGAGCAGTACTTC
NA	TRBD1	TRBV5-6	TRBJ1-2	CASSTWTGSYGYTF	TGTGCCAGCAGCACCTGGACAGGCAGCTATGGCTACACCTTC
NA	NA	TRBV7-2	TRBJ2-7	CASSPGQRDYEQYF	TGTGCCAGCAGCCCAGGACAGAGAGACTACGAGCAGTACTTC